Listed here is a single T cell receptor (beta chain). The antigen is unknown. Expressed TCRB transcripts were sequenced, since all the RNA that had been isolated was reverse transcribed. Repertoires were generated with immunoSEQ multiplex PCR, while TCRdb's copy carries only in-frame clones and drops some. The sample records about 210,000 clones, around 9.9% being singletons. This entry belongs to a study of beta chain features in type 1 diabetes. Study details: Patients looked much like healthy donors when it came to age, gender and cell yields.

The ends were cut back, 7 bases at V and 6 bases at J, with 19 bases in the middle. Germline V gives CDR1 MNHNY, CDR2 SVGAGI (reference sequence). The CDR3 sequence is 15 residues long. The study's findings and limits: The naive, central memory and Treg TCRB repertoires of patients appeared to be more similar to one another than those of healthy donors.

The receptor was isolated from a man aged 18 to 30 in good health. Specimen: central memory CD4+ T cells from blood. The gene calls are TRBV6-6 and TRBJ2-4, with D possibly matching TRBD2 (6 bases). This CDR3 reads CASNMGRTIGNIQYF. The CDR3 DNA reads as TGTGCCAGCAACATGGGGAGGACAATAGGAAACATTCAGTACTTC.